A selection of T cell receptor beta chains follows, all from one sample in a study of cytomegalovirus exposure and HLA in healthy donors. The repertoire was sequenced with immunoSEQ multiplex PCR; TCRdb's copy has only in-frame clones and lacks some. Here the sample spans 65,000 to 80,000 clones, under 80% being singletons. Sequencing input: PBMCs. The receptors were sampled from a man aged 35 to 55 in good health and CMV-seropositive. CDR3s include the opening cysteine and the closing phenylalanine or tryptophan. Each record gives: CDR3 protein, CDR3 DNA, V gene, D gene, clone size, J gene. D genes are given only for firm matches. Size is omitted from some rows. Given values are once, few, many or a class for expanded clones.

cdr3_aa: CATSERVRAPNYGYTF; cdr3_nt: TGTGCCACCAGCGAACGGGTGAGGGCCCCTAACTATGGCTACACCTTC; v_call: TRBV15; d_call: NA; clone_size: NA; j_call: TRBJ1-2
cdr3_aa: CASSGTGYNYGYTF; cdr3_nt: TGTGCCAGCAGCGGCACAGGGTACAACTATGGCTACACCTTC; v_call: TRBV9; d_call: NA; clone_size: NA; j_call: TRBJ1-2
cdr3_aa: CASSPETGRSSYEQYF; cdr3_nt: TGTGCCAGCAGCCCCGAGACAGGCCGGAGCTCCTACGAGCAGTACTTC; v_call: TRBV5-4; d_call: NA; clone_size: NA; j_call: TRBJ2-7
cdr3_aa: CASSVDSQTYEQYF; cdr3_nt: TGTGCCAGCTCAGTCGATAGCCAGACCTACGAGCAGTACTTC; v_call: TRBV18; d_call: NA; clone_size: NA; j_call: TRBJ2-7
cdr3_aa: CASRFRTGNNQPQHF; cdr3_nt: TGTGCCAGCAGATTCAGGACAGGGAACAATCAGCCCCAGCATTTT; v_call: TRBV6-5; d_call: TRBD1; clone_size: NA; j_call: TRBJ1-5
cdr3_aa: CASSLARSGQPQHF; cdr3_nt: TGTGCCAGCAGCTTAGCAAGGTCAGGGCAGCCCCAGCATTTT; v_call: TRBV5-5; d_call: NA; clone_size: NA; j_call: TRBJ1-5
cdr3_aa: CAISDRPDRGLSYEQYF; cdr3_nt: TGTGCCATCAGTGACCGGCCGGACAGGGGTCTCTCCTACGAGCAGTACTTC; v_call: TRBV10-3; d_call: TRBD1; clone_size: NA; j_call: TRBJ2-7
cdr3_aa: CASSLEGGYEQYF; cdr3_nt: TGTGCCAGCAGCCTAGAGGGGGGCTACGAGCAGTACTTC; v_call: TRBV14; d_call: NA; clone_size: few; j_call: TRBJ2-7
cdr3_aa: CASSPSTVYSPLHF; cdr3_nt: TGTGCCAGCAGCCCCTCGACAGTTTATTCACCCCTCCACTTT; v_call: TRBV14; d_call: NA; clone_size: NA; j_call: TRBJ1-6
cdr3_aa: CASSIRERAAFF; cdr3_nt: TGTGCCAGCAGCATCCGGGAGCGAGCAGCTTTCTTT; v_call: TRBV5-8; d_call: NA; clone_size: NA; j_call: TRBJ1-1
cdr3_aa: CASSSTSGYGQPQHF; cdr3_nt: TGTGCCAGCAGCTCCACGTCGGGATATGGTCAGCCCCAGCATTTT; v_call: TRBV7-2; d_call: NA; clone_size: NA; j_call: TRBJ1-5
cdr3_aa: CASSPSETQYF; cdr3_nt: TGTGCCAGCAGCCCCTCGGAGACCCAGTACTTC; v_call: TRBV7-9; d_call: NA; clone_size: NA; j_call: TRBJ2-5
cdr3_aa: CASSTTSGSSYNEQFF; cdr3_nt: TGTGCCAGCAGCACCACTAGCGGGTCATCCTACAATGAGCAGTTCTTC; v_call: TRBV2; d_call: TRBD2; clone_size: large; j_call: TRBJ2-1
cdr3_aa: CAISERQTGMSGNTIYF; cdr3_nt: TGTGCCATCAGTGAGCGGCAGACAGGTATGAGCGGAAACACCATATATTTT; v_call: TRBV10-3; d_call: NA; clone_size: NA; j_call: TRBJ1-3
cdr3_aa: CASSLEGGVNEKLFF; cdr3_nt: TGTGCCAGCAGCTTAGAAGGAGGAGTTAATGAAAAACTGTTTTTT; v_call: TRBV13; d_call: NA; clone_size: few; j_call: TRBJ1-4
cdr3_aa: CASTSGGGTDTQYF; cdr3_nt: TGCGCCAGCACCTCAGGCGGGGGAACAGATACGCAGTATTTT; v_call: TRBV5-1; d_call: TRBD2; clone_size: NA; j_call: TRBJ2-3
cdr3_aa: CASSLRGLGNTEAFF; cdr3_nt: TGTGCCAGCAGCCTTAGGGGGCTGGGGAACACTGAAGCTTTCTTT; v_call: TRBV11-2; d_call: TRBD1; clone_size: NA; j_call: TRBJ1-1
cdr3_aa: CASSPGTPRNTIYF; cdr3_nt: TGTGCCAGCAGCCCCGGGACACCTCGAAACACCATATATTTT; v_call: TRBV28; d_call: NA; clone_size: NA; j_call: TRBJ1-3
cdr3_aa: CASSRGQGGNEQFF; cdr3_nt: TGTGCCAGCTCGCGAGGACAGGGAGGCAATGAGCAGTTCTTC; v_call: TRBV18; d_call: TRBD1; clone_size: NA; j_call: TRBJ2-1
cdr3_aa: CASSPRTPYSNQPQHF; cdr3_nt: TGTGCCAGCAGTCCGAGGACACCATATAGCAATCAGCCCCAGCATTTT; v_call: TRBV27; d_call: NA; clone_size: NA; j_call: TRBJ1-5
cdr3_aa: CATSRDRTGKDF; cdr3_nt: TGTGCCACCAGCAGAGATCGGACAGGGAAGGACTTC; v_call: TRBV15; d_call: TRBD1; clone_size: NA; j_call: TRBJ2-7
cdr3_aa: CASSLGGGYNEQFF; cdr3_nt: TGCGCCAGCAGCCTCGGGGGGGGATACAATGAGCAGTTCTTC; v_call: TRBV4-1; d_call: TRBD2; clone_size: NA; j_call: TRBJ2-1
cdr3_aa: CASSLEGSPLHF; cdr3_nt: TGTGCCAGCAGCTTGGAGGGGTCACCCCTCCACTTT; v_call: TRBV5-4; d_call: NA; clone_size: few; j_call: TRBJ1-6
cdr3_aa: CASTQGVSGRPSSYEQYF; cdr3_nt: TGTGCCAGCACCCAGGGCGTTAGCGGGAGGCCTAGCTCCTACGAGCAGTACTTC; v_call: TRBV27; d_call: TRBD2; clone_size: NA; j_call: TRBJ2-7
cdr3_aa: CASSALGLLTDTQYF; cdr3_nt: TGTGCCAGCAGCGCCTTAGGACTCCTCACAGATACGCAGTATTTT; v_call: TRBV9; d_call: NA; clone_size: NA; j_call: TRBJ2-3
cdr3_aa: CASSLYAGARTDTQYF; cdr3_nt: TGCGCCAGCAGCTTGTATGCGGGGGCGCGCACAGATACGCAGTATTTT; v_call: TRBV5-1; d_call: NA; clone_size: NA; j_call: TRBJ2-3
cdr3_aa: CASSPGQASPLHF; cdr3_nt: TGTGCCAGCTCACCGGGACAGGCTTCACCCCTCCACTTT; v_call: TRBV18; d_call: TRBD1; clone_size: few; j_call: TRBJ1-6
cdr3_aa: CASSLRGLGNQPQHF; cdr3_nt: TGTGCCAGCAGCTTAAGGGGGCTGGGCAATCAGCCCCAGCATTTT; v_call: TRBV7-2; d_call: TRBD1; clone_size: NA; j_call: TRBJ1-5
cdr3_aa: CAWTNWPGQVYEQYF; cdr3_nt: TGTGCCTGGACCAACTGGCCGGGACAGGTATACGAGCAGTACTTC; v_call: TRBV30; d_call: TRBD1; clone_size: once; j_call: TRBJ2-7
cdr3_aa: CASSWGTDTQYF; cdr3_nt: TGTGCCAGCAGCTGGGGCACCGATACGCAGTATTTT; v_call: TRBV11-2; d_call: NA; clone_size: NA; j_call: TRBJ2-3
cdr3_aa: CASNRGSTDTQYF; cdr3_nt: TGTGCCAGCAATCGCGGAAGCACAGATACGCAGTATTTT; v_call: TRBV28; d_call: NA; clone_size: NA; j_call: TRBJ2-3
cdr3_aa: CASSLGIAGGPYNEQFF; cdr3_nt: TGTGCCAGCAGCTTGGGGATAGCGGGGGGGCCCTACAATGAGCAGTTCTTC; v_call: TRBV5-5; d_call: TRBD2; clone_size: NA; j_call: TRBJ2-1
cdr3_aa: CAFDRGRSQPQHF; cdr3_nt: TGTGCCTTCGACAGGGGAAGGAGTCAGCCCCAGCATTTT; v_call: TRBV30; d_call: TRBD1; clone_size: NA; j_call: TRBJ1-5
cdr3_aa: CAWGPASYEQYF; cdr3_nt: TGTGCCTGGGGCCCTGCCTCCTACGAGCAGTACTTC; v_call: TRBV30; d_call: NA; clone_size: NA; j_call: TRBJ2-7
cdr3_aa: CASSRDGGGNQPQHF; cdr3_nt: TGTGCCAGCAGTCGGGATGGCGGAGGCAATCAGCCCCAGCATTTT; v_call: TRBV5-4; d_call: NA; clone_size: NA; j_call: TRBJ1-5
cdr3_aa: CASRDDRGGGYTF; cdr3_nt: TGTGCCAGCAGGGACGACAGGGGAGGCGGCTACACCTTC; v_call: TRBV2; d_call: TRBD1; clone_size: NA; j_call: TRBJ1-2
cdr3_aa: CASRGDREESNQPQHF; cdr3_nt: TGTGCCAGCAGGGGGGACAGGGAGGAAAGCAATCAGCCCCAGCATTTT; v_call: TRBV2; d_call: TRBD1; clone_size: NA; j_call: TRBJ1-5
cdr3_aa: CASSSPDSLYNEQFF; cdr3_nt: TGTGCCAGCTCATCCCCGGACAGTCTTTACAATGAGCAGTTCTTC; v_call: TRBV18; d_call: NA; clone_size: NA; j_call: TRBJ2-1
cdr3_aa: CASSRLKDTTEAFF; cdr3_nt: TGTGCCAGCAGCCGCCTAAAGGACACCACTGAAGCTTTCTTT; v_call: TRBV9; d_call: NA; clone_size: once; j_call: TRBJ1-1
cdr3_aa: CASSYGGSNTGELFF; cdr3_nt: TGTGCCAGCAGTTACGGGGGATCGAACACCGGGGAGCTGTTTTTT; v_call: TRBV28; d_call: NA; clone_size: NA; j_call: TRBJ2-2
cdr3_aa: CAWSVRLATDTQYF; cdr3_nt: TGTGCCTGGAGTGTAAGGCTAGCGACAGATACGCAGTATTTT; v_call: TRBV30; d_call: NA; clone_size: NA; j_call: TRBJ2-3
cdr3_aa: CASSRPGGYEQYF; cdr3_nt: TGTGCCAGCAGTCGCCCGGGAGGCTACGAGCAGTACTTC; v_call: TRBV6-5; d_call: TRBD2; clone_size: NA; j_call: TRBJ2-7
cdr3_aa: CASSKLATGQETQYF; cdr3_nt: TGTGCCAGCAGCAAATTAGCGACAGGTCAAGAGACCCAGTACTTC; v_call: TRBV21-1; d_call: NA; clone_size: few; j_call: TRBJ2-5
cdr3_aa: CASSLEGDKKSPLHF; cdr3_nt: TGCGCCAGCAGCTTGGAAGGGGACAAGAAGTCACCCCTCCACTTT; v_call: TRBV5-1; d_call: NA; clone_size: NA; j_call: TRBJ1-6
cdr3_aa: CASRSGGLGNQPQHF; cdr3_nt: TGTGCCAGCCGGAGCGGGGGACTCGGCAATCAGCCCCAGCATTTT; v_call: TRBV28; d_call: NA; clone_size: few; j_call: TRBJ1-5
cdr3_aa: CASSEWAGVKIEQFF; cdr3_nt: TGTGCCAGCAGTGAATGGGCAGGGGTTAAAATTGAGCAGTTCTTC; v_call: TRBV6-1; d_call: NA; clone_size: once; j_call: TRBJ2-1
cdr3_aa: CASSYSVGLGEAFF; cdr3_nt: TGTGCCAGCAGTTACTCGGTCGGGTTGGGTGAAGCTTTCTTT; v_call: TRBV6-6; d_call: NA; clone_size: NA; j_call: TRBJ1-1
cdr3_aa: CASSQRASGGYNEQFF; cdr3_nt: TGCGCCAGCAGCCAGCGGGCTAGCGGGGGGTACAATGAGCAGTTCTTC; v_call: TRBV4-1; d_call: TRBD2; clone_size: NA; j_call: TRBJ2-1
cdr3_aa: CASRVPGSSYEQYF; cdr3_nt: TGTGCCAGCAGAGTACCGGGATCCTCCTACGAGCAGTACTTC; v_call: TRBV28; d_call: NA; clone_size: NA; j_call: TRBJ2-7
cdr3_aa: CASSGGRQGAREQYF; cdr3_nt: TGTGCCAGCAGCGGGGGGCGGCAGGGGGCGAGGGAGCAGTACTTC; v_call: TRBV5-4; d_call: TRBD1; clone_size: NA; j_call: TRBJ2-7
cdr3_aa: CASSDLFATNEKLFF; cdr3_nt: TGTGCCAGCAGTGATCTGTTTGCAACTAATGAAAAACTGTTTTTT; v_call: TRBV2; d_call: NA; clone_size: NA; j_call: TRBJ1-4
cdr3_aa: CASSQDSAGGRDEQYF; cdr3_nt: TGCGCCAGCAGCCAAGATAGCGCAGGGGGCAGAGACGAGCAGTACTTC; v_call: TRBV4-1; d_call: TRBD1; clone_size: NA; j_call: TRBJ2-7
cdr3_aa: CASSSIGDTQYF; cdr3_nt: TGTGCCAGCAGCTCAATCGGGGATACGCAGTATTTT; v_call: TRBV9; d_call: NA; clone_size: NA; j_call: TRBJ2-3
cdr3_aa: CASSPGQGAQPQHF; cdr3_nt: TGTGCCAGCAGCCCGGGACAGGGGGCCCAGCCCCAGCATTTT; v_call: TRBV2; d_call: TRBD1; clone_size: NA; j_call: TRBJ1-5